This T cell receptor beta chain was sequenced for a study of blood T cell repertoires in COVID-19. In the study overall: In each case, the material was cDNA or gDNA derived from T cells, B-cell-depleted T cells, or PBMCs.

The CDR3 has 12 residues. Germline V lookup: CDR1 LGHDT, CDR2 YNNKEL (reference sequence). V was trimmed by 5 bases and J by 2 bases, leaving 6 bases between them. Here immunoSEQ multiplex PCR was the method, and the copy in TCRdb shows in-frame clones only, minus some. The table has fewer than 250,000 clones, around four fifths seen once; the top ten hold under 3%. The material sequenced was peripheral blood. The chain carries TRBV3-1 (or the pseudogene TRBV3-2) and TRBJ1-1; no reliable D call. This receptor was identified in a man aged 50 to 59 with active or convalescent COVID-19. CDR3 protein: CASSNSNTEAFF. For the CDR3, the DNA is TGTGCCAGCAGCAACAGCAACACTGAAGCTTTCTTT.